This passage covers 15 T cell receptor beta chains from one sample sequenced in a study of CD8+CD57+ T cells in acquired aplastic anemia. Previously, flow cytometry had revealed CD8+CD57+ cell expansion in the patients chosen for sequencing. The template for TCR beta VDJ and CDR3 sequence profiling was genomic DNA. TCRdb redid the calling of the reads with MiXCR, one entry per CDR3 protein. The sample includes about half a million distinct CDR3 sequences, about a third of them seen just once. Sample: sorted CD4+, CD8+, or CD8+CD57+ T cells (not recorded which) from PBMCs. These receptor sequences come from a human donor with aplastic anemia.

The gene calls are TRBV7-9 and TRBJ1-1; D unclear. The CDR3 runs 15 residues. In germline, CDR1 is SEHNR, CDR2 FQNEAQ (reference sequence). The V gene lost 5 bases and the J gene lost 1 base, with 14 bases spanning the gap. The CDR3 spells CASSPHGGKNTEAFF. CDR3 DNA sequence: TGTGCCAGCAGCCCCCATGGTGGGAAGAACACTGAAGCTTTCTTT. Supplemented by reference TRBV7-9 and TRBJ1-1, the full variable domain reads DTGVSQNPRHKITKRGQNVTFRCDPISEHNRLYWYRQTLGQGPEFLTYFQNEAQLEKSRLLSDRFSAERPKGSFSTLEIQRTEQGDSAMYLCASSPHGGKNTEAFFGQGTRLTVV.

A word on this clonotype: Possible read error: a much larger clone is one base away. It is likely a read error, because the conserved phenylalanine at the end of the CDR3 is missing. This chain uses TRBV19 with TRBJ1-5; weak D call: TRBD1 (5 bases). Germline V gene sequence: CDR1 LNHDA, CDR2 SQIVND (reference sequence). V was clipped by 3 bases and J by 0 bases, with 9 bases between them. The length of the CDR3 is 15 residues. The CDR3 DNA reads TGTGCCAGTAGTATGATGGGGGTTAGCAATCAGCCCCAGCATCTT. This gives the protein CASSMMGVSNQPQHL.

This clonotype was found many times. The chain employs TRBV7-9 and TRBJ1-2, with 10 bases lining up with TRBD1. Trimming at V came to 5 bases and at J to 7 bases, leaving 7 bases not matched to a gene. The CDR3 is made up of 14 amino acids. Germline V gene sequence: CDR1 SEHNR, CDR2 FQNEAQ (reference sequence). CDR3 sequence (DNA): TGTGCCAGCAGCGATCGGGACAGGGGTTTTGGCTACACCTTC. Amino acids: CASSDRDRGFGYTF.

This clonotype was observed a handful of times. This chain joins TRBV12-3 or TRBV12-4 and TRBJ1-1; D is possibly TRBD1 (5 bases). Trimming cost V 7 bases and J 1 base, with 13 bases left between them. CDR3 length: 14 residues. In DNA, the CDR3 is TGTGCCAGCACCATCATGGGGCCGAACACTGAAGCTTTCTTT. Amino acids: CASTIMGPNTEAFF.

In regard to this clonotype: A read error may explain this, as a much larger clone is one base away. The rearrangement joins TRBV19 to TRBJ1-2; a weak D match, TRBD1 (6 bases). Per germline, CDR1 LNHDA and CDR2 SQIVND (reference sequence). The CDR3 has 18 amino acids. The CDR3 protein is CAGSIGLQGRAPPYGYTF. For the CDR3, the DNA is TGTGCCGGTAGTATTGGGCTACAGGGCCGCGCACCACCCTATGGCTACACCTTC.

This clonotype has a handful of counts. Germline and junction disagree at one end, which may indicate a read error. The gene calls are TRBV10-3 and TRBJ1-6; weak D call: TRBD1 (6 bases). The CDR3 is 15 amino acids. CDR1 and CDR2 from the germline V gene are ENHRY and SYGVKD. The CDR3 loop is CASSEEGGKGSPLHF. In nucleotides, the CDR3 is TGTGCCAGCAGTGAGGAGGGGGGAAAAGGTTCACCCCTCCACTTT.

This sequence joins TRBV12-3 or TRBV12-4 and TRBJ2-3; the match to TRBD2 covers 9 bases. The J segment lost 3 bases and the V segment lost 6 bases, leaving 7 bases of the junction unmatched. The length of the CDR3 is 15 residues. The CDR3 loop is CASRWTSEMTDTQYF. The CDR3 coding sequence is TGTGCCAGCAGGTGGACTAGCGAGATGACAGATACGCAGTATTTT.

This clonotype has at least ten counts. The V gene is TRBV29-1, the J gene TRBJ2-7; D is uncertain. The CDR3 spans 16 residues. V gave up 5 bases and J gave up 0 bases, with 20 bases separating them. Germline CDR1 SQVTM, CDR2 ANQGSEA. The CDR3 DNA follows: TGCAGCGTTTCTGGCTCGCGGACGCAGAGCTCCTACGAGCAGTACTTC. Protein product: CSVSGSRTQSSYEQYF.

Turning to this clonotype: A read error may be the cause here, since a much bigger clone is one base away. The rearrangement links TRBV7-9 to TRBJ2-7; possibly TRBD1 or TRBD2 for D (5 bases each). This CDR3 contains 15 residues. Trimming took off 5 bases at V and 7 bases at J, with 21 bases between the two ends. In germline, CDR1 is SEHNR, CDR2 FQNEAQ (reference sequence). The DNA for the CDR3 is TGTGCCAGCAGCGCCGGGACCTCAGCCCTGTGGGAGCAGTACTTC. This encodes CASSAGTSALWEQYF.

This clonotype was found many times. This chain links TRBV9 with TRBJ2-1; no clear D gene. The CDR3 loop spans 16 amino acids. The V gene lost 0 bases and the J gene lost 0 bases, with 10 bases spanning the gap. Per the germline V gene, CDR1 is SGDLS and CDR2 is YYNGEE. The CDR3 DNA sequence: TGTGCCAGCAGCGTAGCTTTCGGTCCCTCCTACAATGAGCAGTTCTTC. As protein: CASSVAFGPSYNEQFF.

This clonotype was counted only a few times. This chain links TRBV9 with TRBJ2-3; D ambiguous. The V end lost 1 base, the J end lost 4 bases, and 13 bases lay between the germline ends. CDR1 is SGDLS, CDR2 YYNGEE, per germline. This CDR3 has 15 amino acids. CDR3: CASSVSGPAADTQYF. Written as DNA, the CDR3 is TGTGCCAGCAGCGTATCAGGACCGGCGGCAGATACGCAGTATTTT.

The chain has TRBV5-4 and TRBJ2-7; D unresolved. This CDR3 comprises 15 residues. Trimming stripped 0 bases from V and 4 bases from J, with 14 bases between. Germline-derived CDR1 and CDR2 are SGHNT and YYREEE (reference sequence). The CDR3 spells CASSLAFGKPYEQYF. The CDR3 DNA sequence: TGTGCCAGCAGCTTGGCCTTCGGCAAACCATACGAGCAGTACTTC.

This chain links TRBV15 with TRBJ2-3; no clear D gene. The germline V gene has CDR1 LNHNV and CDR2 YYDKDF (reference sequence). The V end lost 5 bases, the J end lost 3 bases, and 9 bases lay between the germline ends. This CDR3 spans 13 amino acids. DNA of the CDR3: TGTGCCACCAGCGCCGCCATAACAGATACGCAGTATTTT. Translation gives CATSAAITDTQYF.

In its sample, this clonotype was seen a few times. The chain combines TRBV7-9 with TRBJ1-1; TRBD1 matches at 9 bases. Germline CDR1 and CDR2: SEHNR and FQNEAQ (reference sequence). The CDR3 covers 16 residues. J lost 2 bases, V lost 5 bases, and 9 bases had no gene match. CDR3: CASSAGTGFFNTEAFF. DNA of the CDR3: TGTGCCAGCAGCGCGGGGACAGGGTTTTTCAACACTGAAGCTTTCTTT.

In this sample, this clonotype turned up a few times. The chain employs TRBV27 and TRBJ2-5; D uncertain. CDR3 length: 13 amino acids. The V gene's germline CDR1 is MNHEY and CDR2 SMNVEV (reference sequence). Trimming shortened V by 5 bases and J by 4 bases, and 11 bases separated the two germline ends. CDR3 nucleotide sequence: TGTGCCAGCAGTATCCGATCGGGAGAGACCCAGTACTTC. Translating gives CASSIRSGETQYF.